The entry below describes one TCR beta chain. The antigen is undetermined. Germline and junction disagree at one end, which may indicate a read error. The entry originates in a study of cytomegalovirus exposure and HLA in healthy donors. Primers for the PCR totalled 60 Vbeta and 13 Jbeta. Data came from immunoSEQ multiplex PCR; TCRdb stores just in-frame clones and leaves some out. In the table there are about 140,000 clones, about three quarters of which are singletons. Germline CDR1 reads SQVTM; CDR2 reads ANQGSEA. The CDR3 extends over 16 amino acids. Study observations and caveats: Reports credit the classifier with highly specific, highly sensitive diagnosis of cytomegalovirus status. A later analysis found that most CMV-associated TCR beta chains appeared HLA-restricted. The study recorded 160 or so TCR beta chains that were cytomegalovirus-associated.

The TCR comes from a woman in her thirties or forties in good health and CMV-seronegative. The gene calls are TRBV29-1 and TRBJ1-4, with 9 bases identical to TRBD1. The sequencing input was PBMCs. CDR3 residues: CSVEGTGKGTNEKLFF. CDR3 nucleotides: TGCAGCGTGGAAGGGACAGGGAAAGGTACTAATGAAAAACTGTTTTTT.